This TCR beta chain was identified during a study of shared clonotypes between healthy human individuals. The donor cohort consisted entirely of Caucasian adults residing in Nashville, Tennessee. Repertoires were generated with immunoSEQ multiplex PCR, while TCRdb's copy carries only in-frame clones and drops some. The profile shows about 490,000 clones, around 80% of them singletons. Germline trimming cut 1 base from V and 5 bases from J; bases unmatched to any gene: 5. Germline CDR1 and CDR2: LGHNA and YNFKEQ. The CDR3 has 16 residues. V gene TRBV4-2 combines with J gene TRBJ2-3; the match to TRBD1 covers 11 bases. The material sequenced was PBMCs. The source is a middle-aged woman in good health. Some clones in this sample may be carry-over from other donors' samples. CDR3 sequence: CASSQVVGQGEDTQYF. DNA of the CDR3: TGTGCCAGCAGCCAAGTAGTGGGACAGGGGGAAGATACGCAGTATTTT.